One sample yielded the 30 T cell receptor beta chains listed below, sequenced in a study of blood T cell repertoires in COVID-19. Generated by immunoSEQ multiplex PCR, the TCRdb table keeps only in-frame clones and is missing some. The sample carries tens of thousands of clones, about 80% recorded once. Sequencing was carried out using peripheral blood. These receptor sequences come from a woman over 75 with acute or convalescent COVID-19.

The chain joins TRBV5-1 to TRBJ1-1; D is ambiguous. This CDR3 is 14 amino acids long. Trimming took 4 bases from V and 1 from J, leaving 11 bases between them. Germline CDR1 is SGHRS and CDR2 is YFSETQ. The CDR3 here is CASSQPERNTEAFF. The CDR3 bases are TGCGCCAGCAGCCAACCCGAGAGGAACACTGAAGCTTTCTTT.

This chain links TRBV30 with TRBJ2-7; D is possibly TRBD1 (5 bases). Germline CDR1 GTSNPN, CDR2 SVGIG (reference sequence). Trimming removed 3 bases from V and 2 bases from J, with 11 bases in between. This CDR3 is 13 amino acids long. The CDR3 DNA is TGTGCCTGGAGGCTGACAGCTGCCTACGAGCAGTACTTC. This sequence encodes CAWRLTAAYEQYF.

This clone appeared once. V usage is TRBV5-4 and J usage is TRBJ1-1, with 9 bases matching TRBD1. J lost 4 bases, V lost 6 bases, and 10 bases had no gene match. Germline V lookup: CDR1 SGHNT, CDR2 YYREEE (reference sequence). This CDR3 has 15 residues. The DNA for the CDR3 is TGTGCCAGCACCCTAAAAGGACAGGGGAGCACTGAAGCTTTCTTT. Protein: CASTLKGQGSTEAFF.

The CDR3 sequence: CASSLDEGARYEQYF. CDR3 DNA sequence: TGTGCCAGCAGCTTAGATGAGGGGGCGCGCTACGAGCAGTACTTC. The rearrangement uses TRBV7-2 and TRBJ2-7, with 7 bases identical to TRBD1. Germline CDR1 SGHTA, CDR2 FQGNSA. J was trimmed by 3 bases and V by 1 base; bases with no gene match: 6. CDR3 length: 15 residues.

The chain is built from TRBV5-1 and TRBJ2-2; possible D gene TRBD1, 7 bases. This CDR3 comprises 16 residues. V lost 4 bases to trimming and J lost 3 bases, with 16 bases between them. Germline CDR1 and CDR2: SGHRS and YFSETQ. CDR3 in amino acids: CASSDAGGGDTGELFF. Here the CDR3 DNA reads TGCGCCAGCAGCGACGCAGGGGGAGGTGACACCGGGGAGCTGTTTTTT.

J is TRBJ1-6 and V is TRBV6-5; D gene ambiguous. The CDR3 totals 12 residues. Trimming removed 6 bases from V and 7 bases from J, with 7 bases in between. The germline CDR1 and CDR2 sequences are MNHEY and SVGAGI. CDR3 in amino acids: CASSWRNSPLHF. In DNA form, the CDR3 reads TGTGCCAGCAGCTGGCGGAATTCACCCCTCCACTTT.

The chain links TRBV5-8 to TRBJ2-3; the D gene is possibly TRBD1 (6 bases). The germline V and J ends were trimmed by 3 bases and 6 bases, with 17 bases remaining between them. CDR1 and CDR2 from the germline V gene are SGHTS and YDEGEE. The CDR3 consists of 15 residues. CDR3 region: CASSSRQAGYDTQYF. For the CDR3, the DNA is TGTGCCAGCAGCTCCAGACAGGCCGGGTACGATACGCAGTATTTT. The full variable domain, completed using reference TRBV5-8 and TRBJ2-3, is EAGVTQSPTHLIKTRGQQATLRCSPISGHTSVYWYQQALGLGLQFLLWYDEGEERNRGNFPPRFSGRQFPNYSSELNVNALELEDSALYLCASSSRQAGYDTQYFGPGTRLTVL.

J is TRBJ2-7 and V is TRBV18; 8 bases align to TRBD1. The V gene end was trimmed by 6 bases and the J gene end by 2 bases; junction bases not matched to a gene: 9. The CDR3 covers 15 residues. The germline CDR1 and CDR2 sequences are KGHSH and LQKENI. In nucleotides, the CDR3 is TGTGCCAGCTCCGTCAGGACAGGGCCGGCCTACGAGCAGTACTTC. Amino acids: CASSVRTGPAYEQYF.

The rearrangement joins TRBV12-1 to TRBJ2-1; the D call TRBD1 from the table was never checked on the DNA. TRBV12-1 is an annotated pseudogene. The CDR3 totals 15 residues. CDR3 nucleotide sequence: TGTGCCAGCAGCAAAAGGGGCGACGTCAACAATGAGCAGTTCTTC. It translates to CASSKRGDVNNEQFF.

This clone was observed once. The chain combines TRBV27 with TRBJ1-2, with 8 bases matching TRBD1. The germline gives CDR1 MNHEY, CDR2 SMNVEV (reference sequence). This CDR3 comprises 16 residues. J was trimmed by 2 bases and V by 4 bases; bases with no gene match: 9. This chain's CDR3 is CASSWSPRTGNYGYTF. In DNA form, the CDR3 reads TGTGCCAGCAGTTGGAGCCCCCGGACAGGGAACTATGGCTACACCTTC.

The CDR3 protein is CASSLGLADFIDTQYF. The CDR3 DNA follows: TGTGCCAGCAGCTTAGGGCTAGCGGATTTCATAGATACGCAGTATTTT. This chain joins TRBV7-9 and TRBJ2-3; 7 bases fit TRBD2. Germline CDR1 SEHNR, CDR2 FQNEAQ (reference sequence). Trimming took 1 base from V and 5 from J; bases not matched to a gene: 9. This CDR3 has 16 residues.

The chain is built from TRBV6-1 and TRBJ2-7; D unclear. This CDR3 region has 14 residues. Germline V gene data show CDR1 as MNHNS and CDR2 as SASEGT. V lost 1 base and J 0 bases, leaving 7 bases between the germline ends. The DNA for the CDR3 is TGTGCCAGCAGTGAAGACAGCTTCTCCTACGAGCAGTACTTC. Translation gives CASSEDSFSYEQYF.

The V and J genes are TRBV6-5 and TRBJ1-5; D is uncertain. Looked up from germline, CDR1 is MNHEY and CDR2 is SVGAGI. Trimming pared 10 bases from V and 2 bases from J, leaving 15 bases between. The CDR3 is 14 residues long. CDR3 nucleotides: TGTGCCACACGGGCGGGGTTGGGCAATCAGCCCCAGCATTTT. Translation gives CATRAGLGNQPQHF.

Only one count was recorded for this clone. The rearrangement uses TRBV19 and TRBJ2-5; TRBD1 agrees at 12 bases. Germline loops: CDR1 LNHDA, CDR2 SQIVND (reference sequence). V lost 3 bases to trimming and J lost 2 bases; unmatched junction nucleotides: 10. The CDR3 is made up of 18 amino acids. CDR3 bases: TGTGCCAGTAGTATTGCTGGGACAGGGGGCGGAGGTCAAGAGACCCAGTACTTC. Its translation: CASSIAGTGGGGQETQYF. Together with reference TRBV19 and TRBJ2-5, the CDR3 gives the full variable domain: DGGITQSPKYLFRKEGQNVTLSCEQNLNHDAMYWYRQDPGQGLRLIYYSQIVNDFQKGDIAEGYSVSREKKESFPLTVTSAQKNPTAFYLCASSIAGTGGGGQETQYFGPGTRLLVL.

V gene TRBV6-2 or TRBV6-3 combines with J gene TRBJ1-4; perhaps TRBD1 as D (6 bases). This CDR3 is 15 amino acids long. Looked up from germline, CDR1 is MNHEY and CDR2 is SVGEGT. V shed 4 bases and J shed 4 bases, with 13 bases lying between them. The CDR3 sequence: CASSSLDRYNEKLFF. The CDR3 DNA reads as TGTGCCAGCAGTTCCCTGGACAGATATAATGAAAAACTGTTTTTT.

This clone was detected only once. As DNA, the CDR3 is TGTGCCAGCAGGGCTATGGGGGGGCCAAAAAACATTCAGTACTTC. It codes for CASRAMGGPKNIQYF. The gene calls are TRBV6-4 and TRBJ2-4; tentatively, D is TRBD2 (7 bases). Germline V gives CDR1 MRHNA, CDR2 SNTAGT. The CDR3 contains 15 residues. V gave up 6 bases and J gave up 4 bases, with 16 bases separating them.

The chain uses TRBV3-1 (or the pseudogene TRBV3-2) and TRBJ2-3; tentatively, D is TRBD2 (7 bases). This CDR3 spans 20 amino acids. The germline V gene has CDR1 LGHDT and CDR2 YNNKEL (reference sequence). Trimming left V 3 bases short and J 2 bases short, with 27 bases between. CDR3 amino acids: CASSHSPGASGLPYTDTQYF. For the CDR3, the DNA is TGTGCCAGCAGCCACTCGCCGGGGGCTAGCGGTCTTCCTTACACAGATACGCAGTATTTT.

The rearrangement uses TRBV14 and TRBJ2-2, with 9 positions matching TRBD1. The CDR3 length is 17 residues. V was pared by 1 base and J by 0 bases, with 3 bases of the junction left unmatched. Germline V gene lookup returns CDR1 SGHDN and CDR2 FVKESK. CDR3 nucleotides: TGTGCCAGCAGCCAAGCGGGGACAGGGACGAACACCGGGGAGCTGTTTTTT. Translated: CASSQAGTGTNTGELFF.

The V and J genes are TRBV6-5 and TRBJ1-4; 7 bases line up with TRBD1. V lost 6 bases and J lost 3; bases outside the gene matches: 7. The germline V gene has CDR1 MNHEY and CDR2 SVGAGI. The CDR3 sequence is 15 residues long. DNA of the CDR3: TGTGCCAGCAGCCCCACAGGGGTGGCTAATGAAAAACTGTTTTTT. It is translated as CASSPTGVANEKLFF.

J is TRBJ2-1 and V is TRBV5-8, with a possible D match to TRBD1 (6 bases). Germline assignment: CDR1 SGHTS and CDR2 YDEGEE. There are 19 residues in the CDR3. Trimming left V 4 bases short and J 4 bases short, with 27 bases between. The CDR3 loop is CASSLLWSGASRDYNEQFF. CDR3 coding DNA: TGTGCCAGCAGCCTTTTATGGTCAGGGGCCTCCCGGGATTACAATGAGCAGTTCTTC.

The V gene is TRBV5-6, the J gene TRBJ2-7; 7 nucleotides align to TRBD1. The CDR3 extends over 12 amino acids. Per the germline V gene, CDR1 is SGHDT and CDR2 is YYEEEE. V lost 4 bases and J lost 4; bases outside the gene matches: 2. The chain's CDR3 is CASSLGQYEQYF. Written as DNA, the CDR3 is TGTGCCAGCAGCCTGGGACAGTACGAGCAGTACTTC.

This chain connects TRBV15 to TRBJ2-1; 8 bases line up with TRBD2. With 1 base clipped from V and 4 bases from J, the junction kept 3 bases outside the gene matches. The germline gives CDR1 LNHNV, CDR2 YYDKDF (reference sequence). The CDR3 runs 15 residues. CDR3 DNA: TGTGCCACCAGCAGAGGCGGCGGGGGGTACAATGAGCAGTTCTTC. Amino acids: CATSRGGGGYNEQFF.

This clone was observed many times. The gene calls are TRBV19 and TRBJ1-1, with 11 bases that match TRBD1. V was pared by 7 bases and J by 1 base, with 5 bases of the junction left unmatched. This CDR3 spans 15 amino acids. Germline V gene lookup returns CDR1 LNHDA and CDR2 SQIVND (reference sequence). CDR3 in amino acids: CASTRTGGSNTEAFF. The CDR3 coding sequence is TGTGCCAGTACCAGGACAGGGGGCTCGAACACTGAAGCTTTCTTT. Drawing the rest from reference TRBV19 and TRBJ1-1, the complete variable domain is DGGITQSPKYLFRKEGQNVTLSCEQNLNHDAMYWYRQDPGQGLRLIYYSQIVNDFQKGDIAEGYSVSREKKESFPLTVTSAQKNPTAFYLCASTRTGGSNTEAFFGQGTRLTVV.

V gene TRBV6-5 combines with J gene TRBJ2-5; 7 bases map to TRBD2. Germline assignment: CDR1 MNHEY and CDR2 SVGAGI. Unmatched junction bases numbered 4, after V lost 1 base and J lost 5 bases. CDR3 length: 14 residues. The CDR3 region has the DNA TGTGCCAGCAGTTACTATGGGGGAGGGGAGACCCAGTACTTC. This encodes CASSYYGGGETQYF.

Here the CDR3 reads CASKQGTNEKLFF. The CDR3, as DNA: TGTGCCAGCAAACAGGGTACTAATGAAAAACTGTTTTTT. The chain combines TRBV6-1 with TRBJ1-4, with D possibly matching TRBD1 (6 bases). Germline values: CDR1 MNHNS, CDR2 SASEGT. The CDR3 is 13 residues long. V was trimmed by 7 bases and J by 2 bases, leaving 8 bases between them.

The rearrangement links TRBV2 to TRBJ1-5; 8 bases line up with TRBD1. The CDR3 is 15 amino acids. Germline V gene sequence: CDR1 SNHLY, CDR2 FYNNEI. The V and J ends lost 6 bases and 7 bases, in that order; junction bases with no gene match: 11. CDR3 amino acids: CASRLDRAGKQPQHF. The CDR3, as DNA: TGTGCCAGCAGACTGGACAGGGCGGGAAAGCAGCCCCAGCATTTT.

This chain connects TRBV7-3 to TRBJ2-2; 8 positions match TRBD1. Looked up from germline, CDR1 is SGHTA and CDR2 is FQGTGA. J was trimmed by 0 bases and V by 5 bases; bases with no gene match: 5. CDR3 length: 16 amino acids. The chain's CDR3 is CASSLWTGTNTGELFF. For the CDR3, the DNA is TGTGCCAGCAGCCTATGGACAGGGACGAACACCGGGGAGCTGTTTTTT.

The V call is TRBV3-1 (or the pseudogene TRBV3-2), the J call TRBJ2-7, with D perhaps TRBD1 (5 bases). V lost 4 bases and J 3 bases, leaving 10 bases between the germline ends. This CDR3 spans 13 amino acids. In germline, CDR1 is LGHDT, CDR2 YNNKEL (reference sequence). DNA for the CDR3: TGTGCCAGCAGCCTGTTTCAGGGCTACGAGCAGTACTTC. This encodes CASSLFQGYEQYF.

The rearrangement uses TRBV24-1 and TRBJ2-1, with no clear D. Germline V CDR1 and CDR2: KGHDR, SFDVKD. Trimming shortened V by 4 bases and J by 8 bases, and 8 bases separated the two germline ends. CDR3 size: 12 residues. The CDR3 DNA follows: TGTGCCACCAGTGACTATCTAGATGAGCAGTTCTTC. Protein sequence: CATSDYLDEQFF.

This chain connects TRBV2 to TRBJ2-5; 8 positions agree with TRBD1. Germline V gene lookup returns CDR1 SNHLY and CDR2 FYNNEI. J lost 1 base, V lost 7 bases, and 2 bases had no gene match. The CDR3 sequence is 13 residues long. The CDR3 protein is CASKDRGQETQYF. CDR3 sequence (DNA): TGTGCCAGCAAAGACAGGGGCCAAGAGACCCAGTACTTC.